These 3 T cell receptor beta chains originate from one sample sequenced in a study of cytomegalovirus exposure and HLA in healthy donors. The PCR was carried out with 60 Vbeta primers and 13 Jbeta primers. Data came from immunoSEQ multiplex PCR; TCRdb stores just in-frame clones and leaves some out. The sample has some 170,000 clones, 70% to 80% seen once; the top ten hold less than 1.2%. The sequenced sample was PBMCs. These receptors were obtained from a middle-aged woman in good health and CMV-seronegative.

J is TRBJ2-5 and V is TRBV29-1; 12 bases align to TRBD2. The germline gives CDR1 SQVTM, CDR2 ANQGSEA. Trimming took 7 bases from V and 5 from J; bases not matched to a gene: 2. This CDR3 contains 12 residues. The CDR3 bases are TGCAGCGGGACTAGCGGGACGGAGACCCAGTACTTC. Translation gives CSGTSGTETQYF.

The J gene is TRBJ2-6, the V gene TRBV9, with D tentatively TRBD2 (6 bases). CDR1 and CDR2 from the germline V gene are SGDLS and YYNGEE. Trimming shortened V by 4 bases and J by 3 bases, and 11 bases separated the two germline ends. The CDR3 is 15 amino acids. Here the CDR3 reads CASSREALGANVLTF. The DNA for the CDR3 is TGTGCCAGCAGCAGGGAGGCACTTGGGGCCAACGTCCTGACTTTC.

This clone was recorded a few times. A read error may account for a junction end that differs from germline. This rearrangement joins TRBV5-1 to TRBJ1-1; perhaps TRBD1 as D (5 bases). CDR1 SGHRS and CDR2 YFSETQ come from the germline V gene. The CDR3 runs to 14 residues. CDR3 protein: CASGLTGQNTEAFF. The DNA of the CDR3 is TGCGCCAGCGGCTTAACAGGTCAGAACACTGAAGCTTTCTTT.